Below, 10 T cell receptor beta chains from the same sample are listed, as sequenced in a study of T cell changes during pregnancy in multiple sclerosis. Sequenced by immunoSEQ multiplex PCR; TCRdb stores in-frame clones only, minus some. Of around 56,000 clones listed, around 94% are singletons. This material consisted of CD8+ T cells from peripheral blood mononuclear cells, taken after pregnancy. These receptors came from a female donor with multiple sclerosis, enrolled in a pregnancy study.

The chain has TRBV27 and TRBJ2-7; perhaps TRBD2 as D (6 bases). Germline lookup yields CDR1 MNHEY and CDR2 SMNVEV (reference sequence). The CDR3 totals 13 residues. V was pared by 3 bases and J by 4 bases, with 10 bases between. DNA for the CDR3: TGTGCCAGCAGTTTTTCAGGAGGGTACGAGCAGTACTTC. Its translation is CASSFSGGYEQYF.

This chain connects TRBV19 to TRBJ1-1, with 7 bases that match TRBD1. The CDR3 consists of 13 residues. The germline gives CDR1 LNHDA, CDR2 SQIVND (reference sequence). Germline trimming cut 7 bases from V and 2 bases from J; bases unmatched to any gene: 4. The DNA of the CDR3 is TGTGCCAGTACGACAGGGAGTAACACTGAAGCTTTCTTT. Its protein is CASTTGSNTEAFF.

The CDR3 loop reads CASSLGSRDNTDTQYF. DNA for the CDR3: TGTGCCAGCAGCTTAGGGTCCCGGGACAACACAGATACGCAGTATTTT. The rearrangement links TRBV7-9 to TRBJ2-3, with D perhaps matching TRBD1 (6 bases). Germline lookup yields CDR1 SEHNR and CDR2 FQNEAQ (reference sequence). This CDR3 is built from 16 residues. Trimming pared 1 base from V and 2 bases from J, leaving 13 bases between.

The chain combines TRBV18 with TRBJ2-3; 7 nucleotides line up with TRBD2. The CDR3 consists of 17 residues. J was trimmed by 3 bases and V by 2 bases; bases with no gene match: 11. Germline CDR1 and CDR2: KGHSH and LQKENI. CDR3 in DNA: TGTGCCAGCTCACCAAGTTGGGCGCGGGAGACAACAGATACGCAGTATTTT. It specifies CASSPSWARETTDTQYF.

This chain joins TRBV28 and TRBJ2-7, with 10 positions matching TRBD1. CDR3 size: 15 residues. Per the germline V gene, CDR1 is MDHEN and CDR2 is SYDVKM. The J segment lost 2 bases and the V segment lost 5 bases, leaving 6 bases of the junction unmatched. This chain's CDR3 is CASSLGTGEPYEQYF. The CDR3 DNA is TGTGCCAGCAGTCTGGGGACAGGGGAACCCTACGAGCAGTACTTC.

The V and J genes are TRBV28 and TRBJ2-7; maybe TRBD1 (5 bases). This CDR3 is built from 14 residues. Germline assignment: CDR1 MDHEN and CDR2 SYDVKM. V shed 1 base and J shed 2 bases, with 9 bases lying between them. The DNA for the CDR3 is TGTGCCAGCAGTTTATCCAGGGCCCCCTACGAGCAGTACTTC. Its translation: CASSLSRAPYEQYF.

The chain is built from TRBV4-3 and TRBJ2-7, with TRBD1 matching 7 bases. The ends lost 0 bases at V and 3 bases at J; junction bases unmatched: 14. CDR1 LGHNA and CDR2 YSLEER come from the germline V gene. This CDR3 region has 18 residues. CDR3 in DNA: TGCGCCAGCAGCCAAGATCTTTGGGACAGCCCCGAGGGCTACGAGCAGTACTTC. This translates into CASSQDLWDSPEGYEQYF.

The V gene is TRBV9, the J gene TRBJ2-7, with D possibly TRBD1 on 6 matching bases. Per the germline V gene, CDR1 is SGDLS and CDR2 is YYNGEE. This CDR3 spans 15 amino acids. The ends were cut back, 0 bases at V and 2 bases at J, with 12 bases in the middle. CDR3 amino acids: CASSVGAGAAYEQYF. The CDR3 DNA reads TGTGCCAGCAGCGTAGGTGCAGGGGCCGCCTACGAGCAGTACTTC.

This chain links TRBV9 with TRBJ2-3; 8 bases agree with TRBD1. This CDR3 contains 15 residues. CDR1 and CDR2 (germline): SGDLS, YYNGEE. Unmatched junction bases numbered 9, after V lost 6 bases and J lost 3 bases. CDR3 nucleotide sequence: TGTGCCAGCACCTTGCCGGGACAGGAGACAGATACGCAGTATTTT. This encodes CASTLPGQETDTQYF. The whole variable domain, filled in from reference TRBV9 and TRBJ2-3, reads DSGVTQTPKHLITATGQRVTLRCSPRSGDLSVYWYQQSLDQGLQFLIQYYNGEERAKGNILERFSAQQFPDLHSELNLSSLELGDSALYFCASTLPGQETDTQYFGPGTRLTVL.

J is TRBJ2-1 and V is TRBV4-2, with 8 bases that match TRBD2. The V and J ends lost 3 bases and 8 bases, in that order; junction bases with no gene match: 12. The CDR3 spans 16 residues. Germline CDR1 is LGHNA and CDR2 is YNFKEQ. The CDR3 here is CASSQGVGSGSHEQFF. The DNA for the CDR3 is TGTGCCAGCAGCCAGGGGGTTGGGAGCGGGAGTCATGAGCAGTTCTTC.